The 2 T cell receptor beta chains listed next were all sequenced from one sample in a study of regulatory T cells in long-lasting Graves disease (dated by TCRdb to 2020 to 2023). Library prep was done by multiplex PCR. TCRdb records Illumina HiSeq 4000 as the sequencer. TCR beta libraries were built with iRepertoire HTBI primers and Arm-PCR amplification of CDR3 regions. TCRdb trimmed public reads at Q25 via fastp, called clones via MiXCR and kept in-frame beta chains. All rows with the same CDR3 protein become a single entry with the most common DNA and genes. The sample table contains 450,000 to 650,000 distinct CDR3 sequences; only one count was recorded for around 15% of them. The ten most abundant clones make up 20% to 30% of the sample. The time point label of this sample denotes: newly diagnosed GD, antithyroid drugs for less than 3 months. For both TCR sequencing and RNA sequencing, RNA was extracted from PBMCs using TRIzol.

These same data were also listed under a study on T cells in Graves' hyperthyroidism and ophthalmopathy.

The sequences come from peripheral blood mononuclear cells (PBMCs), collected at new diagnosis, from a patient treated with antithyroid drugs. These receptors originate from a woman aged 35-65 years with Graves disease. Donor details come from another sample of the same person, matched by shared clones.

This chain connects TRBV12-3 or TRBV12-4 to TRBJ1-1; weak D call: TRBD1 (6 bases). CDR3 length: 14 amino acids. V was clipped by 6 bases and J by 4 bases, with 15 bases between them. For the CDR3, the DNA is TGTGCCAGCAGCCCTCGATCAGGGGTCACTGAAGCTTTCTTT. Its protein is CASSPRSGVTEAFF.

This clonotype came up a few times. V is TRBV6-1 and J is TRBJ1-2; TRBD1 agrees at 7 bases. Trimming removed 5 bases from V and 4 bases from J; junction bases left unmatched: 7. Germline CDR1 reads MNHNS; CDR2 reads SASEGT. The CDR3 runs to 14 residues. The CDR3 reads CASSPYGQAYGYTF. The CDR3 nucleotides are TGTGCCAGCAGTCCCTATGGACAGGCCTATGGCTACACCTTC.